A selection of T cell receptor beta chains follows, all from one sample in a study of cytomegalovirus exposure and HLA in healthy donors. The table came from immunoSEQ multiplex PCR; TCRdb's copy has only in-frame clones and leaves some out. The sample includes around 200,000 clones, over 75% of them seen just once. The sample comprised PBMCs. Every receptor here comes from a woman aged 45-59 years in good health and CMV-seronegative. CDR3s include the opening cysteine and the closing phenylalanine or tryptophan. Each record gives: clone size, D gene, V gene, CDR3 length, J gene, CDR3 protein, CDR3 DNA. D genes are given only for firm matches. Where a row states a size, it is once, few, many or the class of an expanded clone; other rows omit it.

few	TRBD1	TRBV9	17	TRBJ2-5	CASSARTGSPRPETQYF	TGTGCCAGCAGCGCCCGGACAGGCAGCCCCCGACCAGAGACCCAGTACTTC
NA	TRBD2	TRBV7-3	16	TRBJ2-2	CARPGGAGDNAGELFF	TGTGCCAGGCCGGGGGGAGCGGGAGATAATGCCGGGGAGCTGTTTTTT
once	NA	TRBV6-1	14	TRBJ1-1	CASSREERAREAFF	TGTGCCAGCAGTCGTGAGGAGCGTGCCCGTGAAGCTTTCTTT
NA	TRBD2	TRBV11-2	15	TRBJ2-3	CASSFIAGGADTQYF	TGTGCCAGCAGTTTTATAGCGGGAGGGGCAGATACGCAGTATTTT
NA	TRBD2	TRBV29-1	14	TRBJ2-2	CSGRTSVNTGELFF	TGCAGCGGCCGGACTAGCGTGAACACCGGGGAGCTGTTTTTT
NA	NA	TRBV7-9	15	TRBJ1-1	CASSPRTVIHTEAFF	TGTGCCAGCAGCCCCAGAACAGTTATTCACACTGAAGCTTTCTTT
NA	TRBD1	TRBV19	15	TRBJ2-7	CASSPGQAEAYEQYF	TGTGCCAGTAGTCCGGGACAGGCGGAAGCCTACGAGCAGTACTTC
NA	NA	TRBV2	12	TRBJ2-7	CASRTLDYEQYF	TGTGCCAGCAGGACCCTAGATTACGAGCAGTACTTC
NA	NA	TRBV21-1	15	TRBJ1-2	CAKQRTGAANYGYTF	TGTGCGAAGCAACGTACAGGGGCCGCTAACTATGGCTACACCTTC
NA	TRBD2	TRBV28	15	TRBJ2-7	CASSTGLAGGYEQYF	TGTGCCAGCAGTACGGGACTAGCGGGAGGATACGAGCAGTACTTC
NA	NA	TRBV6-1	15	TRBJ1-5	CASSIVGRGNQPQHF	TGTGCCAGCAGCATCGTAGGGAGAGGCAATCAGCCCCAGCATTTT